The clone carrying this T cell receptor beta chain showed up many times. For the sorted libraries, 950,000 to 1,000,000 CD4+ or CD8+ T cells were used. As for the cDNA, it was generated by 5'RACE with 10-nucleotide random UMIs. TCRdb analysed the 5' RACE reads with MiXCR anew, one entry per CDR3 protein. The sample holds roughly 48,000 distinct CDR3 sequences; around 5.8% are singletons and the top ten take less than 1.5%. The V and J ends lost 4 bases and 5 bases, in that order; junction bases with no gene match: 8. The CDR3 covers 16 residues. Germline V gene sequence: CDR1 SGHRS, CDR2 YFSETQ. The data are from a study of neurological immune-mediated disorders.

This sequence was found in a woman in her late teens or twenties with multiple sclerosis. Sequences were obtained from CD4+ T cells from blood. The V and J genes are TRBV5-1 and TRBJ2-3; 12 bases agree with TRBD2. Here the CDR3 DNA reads TGCGCCAGCAGCATAGGACTAGCGGGACCCGGAGATACGCAGTATTTT. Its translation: CASSIGLAGPGDTQYF.